The clone carrying this T cell receptor beta chain has only one observation. The antigen remains unidentified. Specified treatment: around 19 received Ad26.COV2.S at low or high dose, single or two shots; about five received placebo; per-sample allocation not given. Repertoires come from day 63 after the first vaccine or placebo injection. The data are from a study of Ad26.COV2.S vaccination and SARS-CoV-2 variants. Study in general: Administration of Ad26.COV2.S was intramuscular, either once or twice 56 days apart.

General study points: Recipients of either vaccine or placebo displayed similar breadth of non-spike TCRs.

The CDR3 runs to 13 residues. The germline V and J ends were trimmed by 0 bases and 7 bases, with 7 bases remaining between them. Germline V lookup: CDR1 MNHEY, CDR2 SVGEGT. Produced via immunoSEQ multiplex PCR; TCRdb's table is partial and in-frame only. Of 430,000 or so clones in the sample, approximately 92% were seen once. This TCR came from a person aged 18-65 years who received the Ad26.COV2.S COVID-19 vaccine or a placebo. The chain employs TRBV6-2 or TRBV6-3 and TRBJ2-1; D is ambiguous. Sequences were derived from peripheral blood, sampled in a trial of Ad26.COV2.S vaccine versus placebo. As DNA, the CDR3 is TGTGCCAGCAGTTACTCGGGATCAAATGAGCAGTTCTTC. It encodes CASSYSGSNEQFF.